The T cell receptor (beta chain) under discussion was sequenced for a study of neurological immune-mediated disorders. Study-level results: No expanded-clone CDR3 amino acid sequence recurred across subjects, suggesting private TCR-beta repertoires.

2 million PBMCs stored at -80 C were the source of the unsorted libraries. The cDNA was synthesized by 5'RACE incorporating 10-nucleotide random UMIs. Every sequencing run drew on 15-18 subjects and yielded over 200 million TCR-beta sequences. MiXCR was run by TCRdb on the 5' RACE reads, yielding one entry per CDR3 protein. The sample carries 25,000 to 30,000 distinct CDR3 sequences, around 10% recorded once. Germline V lookup: CDR1 MNHEY, CDR2 SVGEGT. The CDR3 spans 11 residues. Ten or more counts support this clonotype. Its antigen is currently unknown. This chain joins TRBV6-2 or TRBV6-3 and TRBJ2-1; a possible D gene is TRBD1 (6 bases). The sequence came from a woman in her sixties in good health. The sequenced sample consisted of PBMCs. CDR3 nucleotides: TGTGCAGGGGGCTCCTACAATGAGCAGTTCTTC. It yields the protein CAGGSYNEQFF.